This T cell receptor (beta chain) was identified in a study of blood T cell repertoires in COVID-19. Germline V gene data show CDR1 as LNHDA and CDR2 as SQIVND (reference sequence). The CDR3 is 15 amino acids. V lost 7 bases, J lost 4 bases, and 19 bases lay in between. The table came from immunoSEQ multiplex PCR; TCRdb's copy has only in-frame clones and leaves some out. Of just over 75,000 clones listed, 87% are singletons. This clone appeared a few times. The sequenced sample consisted of peripheral blood. The chain links TRBV19 to TRBJ1-2, with D perhaps matching TRBD1 (5 bases). The TCR comes from a woman aged 80 or over with active or convalescent COVID-19. The CDR3 loop reads CASTTRGRSIYGYTF. The CDR3, as DNA: TGTGCCAGTACTACGCGGGGCAGATCCATCTATGGCTACACCTTC.